The 5 T cell receptor beta chains below come from one sample, sequenced in a study of vaccination and CD4 T cells after COVID-19. For these TCRs, the target antigens are not known. The treatment: approximately 10-day PBMC culture with coronavirus spike peptide pools or control peptides (ViraFEST assay). Sequenced with the Oncomine TCR Beta short-read assay was DNA taken from cultured CD4+ T cells. In TCRdb, the PCR reads were re-called with MiXCR into one record per CDR3 protein. The table has some 18,000 distinct CDR3 sequences, 40% to 65% seen once; the top ten hold roughly 18%. The material sequenced was CD4+ T cells from blood, cultured in vitro, taken before SARS-CoV-2 vaccination. The receptors stem from a human donor who had recovered from COVID-19.

The chain uses TRBV5-6 and TRBJ2-3, with D perhaps being TRBD1 or TRBD2 (5 bases each). This CDR3 has 14 residues. Germline CDR1 SGHDT, CDR2 YYEEEE. Trimming cost V 4 bases and J 2 bases, with 11 bases left between them. CDR3 bases: TGTGCCAGCAGCCTCGGGACCCACACAGATACGCAGTATTTT. It codes for CASSLGTHTDTQYF.

The chain recombines TRBV18 with TRBJ1-6, with 7 bases aligning to TRBD1. The V segment lost 4 bases and the J segment 7 bases; nucleotides outside the gene matches: 7. CDR3 length equals 15 residues. From germline, CDR1 is KGHSH and CDR2 LQKENI. The CDR3 loop reads CASSLGQGVNSPLHF. CDR3 DNA: TGTGCCAGCTCACTGGGGCAGGGGGTCAATTCACCCCTCCACTTT.

This clonotype was seen more than once but under ten times. The chain joins TRBV29-1 to TRBJ2-3; the match to TRBD1 covers 9 bases. V dropped 7 bases and J dropped 5; count of bases not matched to a gene: 7. Germline V gene data show CDR1 as SQVTM and CDR2 as ANQGSEA. The CDR3 runs 13 residues. CDR3 region: CSDIQGAGDTQYF. In DNA, the CDR3 is TGCAGCGATATACAGGGGGCAGGAGATACGCAGTATTTT.

A few counts support this clonotype. The rearrangement links TRBV27 to TRBJ2-7; no clear D gene. The CDR3 spans 15 residues. V lost 6 bases and J 3 bases, leaving 18 bases between the germline ends. Germline V lookup: CDR1 MNHEY, CDR2 SMNVEV (reference sequence). DNA of the CDR3: TGTGCCAGCAGCCCCGAGTGGGCTGGGTACTACGAGCAGTACTTC. It encodes CASSPEWAGYYEQYF.

J is TRBJ1-1 and V is TRBV7-2; 8 nucleotides agree with TRBD1. Germline V gene lookup returns CDR1 SGHTA and CDR2 FQGNSA. V was pared by 6 bases and J by 1 base, with 7 bases of the junction left unmatched. CDR3 length: 15 residues. DNA for the CDR3: TGTGCCAGCAGGGTCAGGGGGCGAGGGAACACTGAAGCTTTCTTT. Its protein is CASRVRGRGNTEAFF. The full variable domain, completed using reference TRBV7-2 and TRBJ1-1, is GAGVSQSPSNKVTEKGKDVELRCDPISGHTALYWYRQSLGQGLEFLIYFQGNSAPDKSGLPSDRFSAERTGGSVSTLTIQRTQQEDSAVYLCASRVRGRGNTEAFFGQGTRLTVV.